This T cell receptor (beta chain) derives from a study of T cells expressing NK-cell markers. Study at large: From sorted CD3+CD56+NKG2C+, CD3+CD56+NKG2C- and CD3+CD56-NKG2C+ T cells came the TCR beta repertoires.

Points on this clonotype: The antigen remains unidentified.

Overall study results and limits: The CD3+CD56-NKG2C+ fraction was also led by these clonotypes in several donors. Of CD8+ T cells, 1.0-7.0% belonged to dominant NKG2C+ clonotypes in 5 to 7 donors.

TCRdb reprocessed the 5' RACE reads and keeps a single row for each CDR3 protein, giving no DNA. Reported are 350,000 to 500,000 distinct CDR3 sequences; the ten largest clones contain 7.3%. CDR3 size: 16 residues. The germline gives CDR1 SGHVS, CDR2 FQNEAQ. The chain joins TRBV7-8 to TRBJ1-4; with no DNA, the TCRdb D assignment of TRBD1 cannot be verified. Sequences were obtained from blood T cells: a sorted CD56 or NKG2C T cell subset, CD4+ or CD8+ T cells, or bulk PBMC T cells (not recorded which). The receptor's source is a woman between 18 and 70 years old in good health. CDR3 loop: CASSLIVTGLGEKLFF.